These 22 T cell receptor beta chains share one sample of origin, sequenced in a study of blood T cell repertoires in COVID-19. Method: immunoSEQ multiplex PCR; TCRdb's copy keeps in-frame clones and lacks some. The sample records fewer than 250,000 clones, 88% being singletons. The sequenced sample was PBMCs or T cells enriched from blood (not recorded which). The receptors shown here come from a woman in her 50s with acute COVID-19.

The V and J genes are TRBV28 and TRBJ2-7; D perhaps matches TRBD1 (5 bases). In germline, CDR1 is MDHEN, CDR2 SYDVKM. V was trimmed by 7 bases and J by 9 bases, leaving 22 bases between them. The CDR3 has 14 residues. The CDR3 region is CASNPLTATLGQYF. CDR3 bases: TGTGCCAGCAATCCCCTGACAGCGACCTTAGGGCAGTACTTC.

This rearrangement joins TRBV19 to TRBJ2-3; D is unclear. The CDR3 covers 12 residues. CDR1 is LNHDA and CDR2 is SQIVND in the germline V gene (reference sequence). V was trimmed by 5 bases and J by 7 bases, leaving 10 bases between them. CDR3 protein: CASSGRGNTQYF. CDR3 sequence (DNA): TGTGCCAGTAGTGGCCGTGGTAATACGCAGTATTTT.

The chain links TRBV9 to TRBJ1-1; D is uncertain. Trimming left V 3 bases short and J 4 bases short, with 16 bases between. CDR3 length: 15 residues. Germline V gene data show CDR1 as SGDLS and CDR2 as YYNGEE. CDR3 amino acids: CASSAGWVLGTEAFF. The DNA for the CDR3 is TGTGCCAGCAGCGCCGGGTGGGTCTTGGGCACTGAAGCTTTCTTT.

The chain joins TRBV7-2 to TRBJ1-2; D unresolved. CDR1 and CDR2 (germline): SGHTA, FQGNSA. The CDR3 consists of 14 residues. V was pared by 5 bases and J by 2 bases, with 12 bases between. The CDR3 bases are TGTGCCAGCAGCCCCGGTCGTGAAAACTATGGCTACACCTTC. Protein sequence: CASSPGRENYGYTF.

The V gene is TRBV19, the J gene TRBJ1-6; the D is unclear. The V end lost 3 bases, the J end lost 10 bases, and 16 bases lay between the germline ends. The CDR3 consists of 15 residues. From germline, CDR1 is LNHDA and CDR2 SQIVND (reference sequence). This chain's CDR3 is CASSIGSWGRSPLHF. In DNA, the CDR3 is TGTGCCAGTAGTATCGGGAGTTGGGGTCGGTCACCCCTCCACTTT.

The chain links TRBV19 to TRBJ2-3, with 7 nucleotides matching TRBD1. V lost 3 bases and J lost 4; bases outside the gene matches: 7. CDR1 LNHDA and CDR2 SQIVND come from the germline V gene (reference sequence). The length of the CDR3 is 15 residues. CDR3 protein: CASSMWAGGPDTQYF. DNA of the CDR3: TGTGCCAGTAGTATGTGGGCAGGGGGACCAGATACGCAGTATTTT. The full variable domain, completed using reference TRBV19 and TRBJ2-3, is DGGITQSPKYLFRKEGQNVTLSCEQNLNHDAMYWYRQDPGQGLRLIYYSQIVNDFQKGDIAEGYSVSREKKESFPLTVTSAQKNPTAFYLCASSMWAGGPDTQYFGPGTRLTVL.

V and J are TRBV28 and TRBJ1-6, with D possibly TRBD1 on 6 matching bases. The CDR3 is 17 residues long. CDR1 MDHEN and CDR2 SYDVKM come from the germline V gene. V shed 3 bases and J shed 0 bases, with 12 bases lying between them. As DNA, the CDR3 is TGTGCCAGCAGTTTGCCAGGGGAGAGCTCCTATAATTCACCCCTCCACTTT. It codes for CASSLPGESSYNSPLHF.

V usage is TRBV7-2 and J usage is TRBJ2-1; 10 nucleotides match TRBD2. Trimming took 2 bases from V and 9 from J; bases not matched to a gene: 7. The germline CDR1 and CDR2 sequences are SGHTA and FQGNSA. This CDR3 has 15 amino acids. The DNA of the CDR3 is TGTGCCAGCAGCTTAAAAGCGGGAGGGCCTCTTGAGCAGTTCTTC. As protein: CASSLKAGGPLEQFF.

This clone has just one count. The J gene is TRBJ1-4, the V gene TRBV5-1, with 8 bases fitting TRBD1. Germline V gives CDR1 SGHRS, CDR2 YFSETQ. With 2 bases clipped from V and 5 bases from J, the junction kept 2 bases outside the gene matches. The CDR3 loop spans 14 amino acids. The CDR3 sequence: CASSLGQGNEKLFF. DNA for the CDR3: TGCGCCAGCAGCTTAGGACAGGGAAATGAAAAACTGTTTTTT.

This clone occurred a few times. J is TRBJ2-2 and V is TRBV10-3; TRBD1 matches at 9 bases. V shed 4 bases, J shed 4 bases, and the junction held 13 bases outside the gene matches. In germline, CDR1 is ENHRY, CDR2 SYGVKD. The CDR3 totals 18 residues. This CDR3 reads CAISALFTGTGSTGELFF. The CDR3 DNA is TGTGCCATCAGTGCCCTCTTCACCGGGACAGGGAGCACCGGGGAGCTGTTTTTT.

This clone was detected only once. The rearrangement joins TRBV19 to TRBJ2-2; TRBD2 agrees at 10 bases. Germline V gives CDR1 LNHDA, CDR2 SQIVND (reference sequence). The CDR3 is 15 residues long. The trim removed 5 bases at V and 5 bases at J, leaving 5 bases unmatched. The CDR3 DNA reads as TGTGCCAGTAGTTCGGGACTAGCGTATACCGGGGAGCTGTTTTTT. It translates to CASSSGLAYTGELFF.

The chain couples TRBV28 to TRBJ1-5; the match to TRBD1 covers 7 bases. Germline trimming cut 5 bases from V and 7 bases from J; bases unmatched to any gene: 5. Germline assignment: CDR1 MDHEN and CDR2 SYDVKM. The CDR3 is made up of 13 amino acids. The CDR3 protein is CASSGTVDQPQHF. The CDR3 DNA reads as TGTGCCAGCAGTGGGACAGTCGACCAGCCCCAGCATTTT. The entire variable domain, with the rest obtained from reference TRBV28 and TRBJ1-5, is as follows: DVKVTQSSRYLVKRTGEKVFLECVQDMDHENMFWYRQDPGLGLRLIYFSYDVKMKEKGDIPEGYSVSREKKERFSLILESASTNQTSMYLCASSGTVDQPQHFGDGTRLSIL.

The chain links TRBV5-1 to TRBJ2-7; weak D call: TRBD2 (6 bases). The CDR3 is 15 amino acids. Germline V gene lookup returns CDR1 SGHRS and CDR2 YFSETQ. The V end lost 0 bases, the J end lost 2 bases, and 12 bases lay between the germline ends. As DNA, the CDR3 is TGCGCCAGCAGCTTGGGAGGAGGGGATACCTACGAGCAGTACTTC. Its translation: CASSLGGGDTYEQYF. Full variable domain (outside the CDR3, taken from reference TRBV5-1 and TRBJ2-7): KAGVTQTPRYLIKTRGQQVTLSCSPISGHRSVSWYQQTPGQGLQFLFEYFSETQRNKGNFPGRFSGRQFSNSRSEMNVSTLELGDSALYLCASSLGGGDTYEQYFGPGTRLTVT.

V gene TRBV7-2 combines with J gene TRBJ2-3; 9 bases match TRBD1. J lost 4 bases, V lost 4 bases, and 6 bases had no gene match. In germline, CDR1 is SGHTA, CDR2 FQGNSA. CDR3 size: 15 residues. In DNA, the CDR3 is TGTGCCAGCAGCTACAAAACAGGGGGCCCAGATACGCAGTATTTT. Amino acid sequence: CASSYKTGGPDTQYF.

The chain carries TRBV15 and TRBJ2-7; the match to TRBD2 covers 7 bases. This CDR3 comprises 15 residues. J was trimmed by 0 bases and V by 1 base; bases with no gene match: 3. Germline V CDR1 and CDR2: LNHNV, YYDKDF (reference sequence). The CDR3 region is CATSRGGGLSYEQYF. The CDR3 coding sequence is TGTGCCACCAGCAGAGGCGGGGGACTCTCCTACGAGCAGTACTTC.

The rearrangement links TRBV28 to TRBJ2-2; 8 bases align to TRBD2. J lost 1 base, V lost 6 bases, and 10 bases had no gene match. Per the germline V gene, CDR1 is MDHEN and CDR2 is SYDVKM. The CDR3 sequence is 17 residues long. CDR3 in amino acids: CASRKPGTRGNTGELFF. The CDR3, as DNA: TGTGCCAGCAGAAAACCTGGGACTAGGGGGAACACCGGGGAGCTGTTTTTT.

This clone occurred a few times. The junction does not match germline at one end; this may be a read error. The rearrangement joins TRBV12-3 or TRBV12-4 to TRBJ2-5; 10 bases are shared with TRBD1. This CDR3 has 13 amino acids. CDR3 in amino acids: CASSFPDRGGEDF. As DNA, the CDR3 is TGTGCCAGCAGTTTTCCGGACAGGGGGGGCGAGGACTTC.

A note on this clone: A much larger clone lies a single base off, so this may be a read error. This same CDR3 is encoded by further DNA sequences in the sample. The CDR3 is CASTPLAGVWNEQFF. The CDR3 region has the DNA TGTGCCAGCACCCCGCTAGCGGGAGTTTGGAATGAGCAGTTCTTC. The rearrangement uses TRBV6-5 and TRBJ2-1; 10 bases map to TRBD2. CDR1 and CDR2 from the germline V gene are MNHEY and SVGAGI. The CDR3 sequence is 15 residues long. V was clipped by 7 bases and J by 7 bases; unmatched bases: 10.

This sequence joins TRBV9 and TRBJ2-3, with TRBD2 matching over 7 bases. V lost 2 bases to trimming and J lost 4 bases; unmatched junction nucleotides: 10. Germline V gene data show CDR1 as SGDLS and CDR2 as YYNGEE. The CDR3 extends over 16 amino acids. The CDR3 loop is CASSVEVAGLADTQYF. CDR3 in DNA: TGTGCCAGCAGCGTTGAAGTAGCGGGCCTGGCAGATACGCAGTATTTT.

The gene calls are TRBV11-2 and TRBJ1-5; D is undetermined. This CDR3 contains 13 residues. Germline CDR1 is SGHAT and CDR2 is FQNNGV. The V end was cut by 3 bases, the J end by 7 bases, with 10 bases between. The CDR3 reads CASSFSLGQPQHF. The CDR3 region has the DNA TGTGCCAGCAGCTTTAGCCTTGGGCAGCCCCAGCATTTT.

The rearrangement links TRBV18 to TRBJ2-4; 9 bases are a match to TRBD2. The CDR3 runs 15 residues. CDR1 and CDR2 from the germline V gene are KGHSH and LQKENI. After removal of 3 bases from V and 11 bases from J, the junction contained 11 bases not matched to a gene. The DNA of the CDR3 is TGTGCCAGCTCACCCGAAAGTAGCGGGAGTTTCGTTCAGTACTTC. Translated: CASSPESSGSFVQYF.

This rearrangement joins TRBV3-1 (or the pseudogene TRBV3-2) to TRBJ2-1; D not certain. The V gene lost 3 bases and the J gene lost 3 bases, with 6 bases spanning the gap. CDR1 and CDR2 (germline): LGHDT, YNNKEL (reference sequence). This CDR3 region has 13 residues. The DNA for the CDR3 is TGTGCCAGCAGCCAGGCCGACTACAATGAGCAGTTCTTC. Amino acids: CASSQADYNEQFF.